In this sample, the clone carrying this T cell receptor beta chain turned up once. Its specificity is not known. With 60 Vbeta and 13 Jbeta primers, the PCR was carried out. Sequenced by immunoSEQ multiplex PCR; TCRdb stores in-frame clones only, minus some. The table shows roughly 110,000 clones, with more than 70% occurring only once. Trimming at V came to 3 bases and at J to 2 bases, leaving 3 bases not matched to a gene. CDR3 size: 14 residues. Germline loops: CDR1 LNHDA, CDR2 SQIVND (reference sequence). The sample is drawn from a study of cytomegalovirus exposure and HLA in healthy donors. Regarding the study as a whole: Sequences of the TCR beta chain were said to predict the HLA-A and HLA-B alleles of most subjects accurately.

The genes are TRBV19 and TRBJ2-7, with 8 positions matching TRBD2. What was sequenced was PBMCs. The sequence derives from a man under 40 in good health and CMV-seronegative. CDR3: CASSIREGTYEQYF. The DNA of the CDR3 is TGTGCCAGTAGTATTCGGGAGGGCACCTACGAGCAGTACTTC.